Included here is one T cell receptor beta chain sequence, with context. Its antigen is not known. The CDR3 loop spans 16 amino acids. The V gene's germline CDR1 is SGHKS and CDR2 YYEKEE (reference sequence). J gave up 0 bases and V 3 bases, and 9 bases lay outside the gene matches. This record belongs to a study of OX40 agonist ivuxolimab in advanced cancers. Study at large: Ivuxolimab was administered intravenously to patients at 0.01 to 10 mg/kg every 2 weeks.

Some clones are missing from TCRdb's copy, which holds only in-frame ones; the method was immunoSEQ multiplex PCR. The sample lists roughly 58,000 clones, 85% to 95% occurring once. The study's findings and limits: CD4+ and CD8+ blood T cells expanded clonally by week 6 at 0.1 to 3.0 mg/kg.

The TCR comes from an adult with an advanced solid tumor such as melanoma, head and neck, liver or kidney cancer. The sequencing used CD4+ or CD8+ T cells sorted from blood, collected in a trial of the OX40 agonist ivuxolimab. The V call is TRBV5-5, the J call TRBJ2-7; 7 nucleotides line up with TRBD1. The CDR3 protein is CASSYQGGTDSYEQYF. The CDR3 nucleotides read TGTGCCAGCAGCTATCAAGGGGGCACCGACTCCTACGAGCAGTACTTC.